This entry lists 6 T cell receptor beta chains sequenced from one sample in a study of human T cells and chemical hapten exposure. Time point described: patch test 1, 2 weeks after DPC sensitization. Treatment denoted: therapeutic diphenylcyclopropenone sensitization with weekly scalp DPC. MiXCR, run by TCRdb on the RACE reads, gives a single entry per CDR3 protein. Here the sample spans about 360,000 distinct CDR3 sequences, more than 4.5% being singletons. Material: whole blood, obtained in connection with sensitization to the hapten diphenylcyclopropenone (DPC). The receptor set was obtained from a woman between 45 and 65 years old with alopecia areata. Some clones in this sample may be carry-over from other donors' samples.

This clonotype was counted ten times or more. This rearrangement joins TRBV19 to TRBJ2-2; TRBD2 agrees at 10 bases. Germline V CDR1 and CDR2: LNHDA, SQIVND (reference sequence). The CDR3 has 15 amino acids. V was pared by 8 bases and J by 3 bases, with 6 bases of the junction left unmatched. The CDR3 DNA is TGTGCCAGTGGGGTAGCGGGGGGCTACACCGGGGAGCTGTTTTTT. Its protein is CASGVAGGYTGELFF.

The gene calls are TRBV20-1 and TRBJ2-7; D possibly corresponds to TRBD1 (6 bases). Germline assignment: CDR1 DFQATT and CDR2 SNEGSKA (reference sequence). This CDR3 region has 14 residues. The V end was cut by 2 bases, the J end by 4 bases, with 15 bases between. CDR3 nucleotides: TGCAGTGCTAGAACCACAGGGAGCGGTTACGAGCAGTACTTC. Translated: CSARTTGSGYEQYF.

This clonotype was picked up a small number of times. This sequence joins TRBV7-2 and TRBJ2-3; no firm D call. The CDR3 is 16 residues long. With 0 bases removed from V and 0 bases from J, the gap between germline ends came to 10 bases. Germline V gene lookup returns CDR1 SGHTA and CDR2 FQGNSA. The CDR3 nucleotides read TGTGCCAGCAGCTTAGCTCCCCTAACTAGCACAGATACGCAGTATTTT. Translation: CASSLAPLTSTDTQYF. Looking up the rest from reference TRBV7-2 and TRBJ2-3 gives the full variable domain: GAGVSQSPSNKVTEKGKDVELRCDPISGHTALYWYRQSLGQGLEFLIYFQGNSAPDKSGLPSDRFSAERTGGSVSTLTIQRTQQEDSAVYLCASSLAPLTSTDTQYFGPGTRLTVL.

This clonotype came up many times. The rearrangement uses TRBV12-3 or TRBV12-4 and TRBJ2-7; 10 bases are shared with TRBD2. Unmatched junction bases numbered 8, after V lost 0 bases and J lost 3 bases. This CDR3 spans 17 amino acids. The CDR3 reads CASSLAPGAGGNYEQYF. As DNA, the CDR3 is TGTGCCAGCAGTTTAGCACCGGGAGCGGGGGGGAACTACGAGCAGTACTTC.

This clonotype was seen a few times. The rearrangement uses TRBV28 and TRBJ2-7; 9 bases agree with TRBD1. The CDR3 has 15 residues. Germline trimming cut 5 bases from V and 4 bases from J; bases unmatched to any gene: 9. CDR1 and CDR2 from the germline V gene are MDHEN and SYDVKM. The CDR3 region has the DNA TGTGCCAGCAGTCCCGGGACAGGGAGGAGGTACGAGCAGTACTTC. Its protein product is CASSPGTGRRYEQYF.

This clonotype was detected many times. At one of its ends the junction is not consistent with the germline gene, which may arise from a read error. The rearrangement uses TRBV20-1 and TRBJ1-2; a weak D match, TRBD1 (6 bases). The CDR3 spans 13 residues. Germline V gives CDR1 DFQATT, CDR2 SNEGSKA (reference sequence). The CDR3 is CSARSLQGNGYTF. The CDR3 nucleotides are TGCAGTGCTAGATCCCTACAGGGTAATGGATACACCTTC.